The source of this T cell receptor beta chain is a study of CD4 T cells in relation to SARS-CoV-2 and coronaviruses. Before the COVID-19 pandemic, during about 2010-2019, CD4+ T cells were taken from unexposed donors. The cells were cultured for about ten days before CD4+ T cells were isolated. As cell numbers allowed, unexposed-donor CD4+ T cells faced SARS-CoV-2 S/N and four cold-coronavirus spikes. With regard to this clone: Antigen specificity is unknown.

TCRdb keeps only in-frame clones here, not all; method: immunoSEQ multiplex PCR. The top ten hold about 15% of the sample, which has almost 30,000 clones, approximately 76% seen once. V lost 3 bases to trimming and J lost 9 bases, with 9 bases between them. CDR1 is SGHDT, CDR2 YYEEEE, per germline. The CDR3 totals 11 residues. The chain couples TRBV5-6 to TRBJ1-2; no firm D call. The origin of this receptor is a human donor in good health. Input material: CD4+ T cells from PBMCs, cultured in vitro. CDR3 sequence: CASSSDTSYTF. The CDR3 region has the DNA TGTGCCAGCAGCTCAGACACTAGCTACACCTTC.